This entry lists 15 T cell receptor beta chains sequenced from one sample in a study of Ad26.COV2.S vaccination and SARS-CoV-2 variants. As for treatment: roughly 19 received Ad26.COV2.S at low or high dose, single or two shots; 5 received placebo; per-sample allocation not given. It was on day 63 after the first vaccine or placebo injection that samples were taken. The repertoire was sequenced with immunoSEQ multiplex PCR; TCRdb's copy has only in-frame clones and lacks some. The sample has some 390,000 clones, approximately 89% seen once. The specimen comprised peripheral blood, sampled in a trial of Ad26.COV2.S vaccine versus placebo. Receptors were obtained from a person aged 18-60 years who received the Ad26.COV2.S COVID-19 vaccine or a placebo.

This rearrangement joins TRBV5-4 to TRBJ1-1; TRBD1 is a possible D gene (6 bases). This CDR3 has 15 amino acids. Trimming pared 4 bases from V and 2 bases from J, leaving 15 bases between. The germline CDR1 and CDR2 sequences are SGHNT and YYREEE (reference sequence). The CDR3 nucleotides are TGTGCCAGCAGCCCGCCAGGGGCGGGAAACACTGAAGCTTTCTTT. Protein product: CASSPPGAGNTEAFF.

The chain is built from TRBV3-1 (or the pseudogene TRBV3-2) and TRBJ2-1, with 10 bases that match TRBD2. In germline, CDR1 is LGHDT, CDR2 YNNKEL (reference sequence). V gave up 0 bases and J gave up 6 bases; unmatched junction bases: 5. There are 16 residues in the CDR3. The CDR3 coding sequence is TGTGCCAGCAGCCAAGATTACGGGACTAGCGCCAATGAGCAGTTCTTC. It codes for CASSQDYGTSANEQFF.

V gene TRBV5-1 combines with J gene TRBJ2-3; D gene unclear. Between the trimmed V and J ends, which lost 2 bases and 0 bases, there was a span of 7 bases. The germline gives CDR1 SGHRS, CDR2 YFSETQ. The CDR3 has 14 residues. The DNA for the CDR3 is TGCGCCAGCAGCTTTTGGGCAAGCACAGATACGCAGTATTTT. Encoded protein: CASSFWASTDTQYF.

Here the CDR3 DNA reads TGTGCCAGCAGTTTGAATAAAGGTTATGGCTACACCTTC. Translation: CASSLNKGYGYTF. The genes are TRBV27 and TRBJ1-2; D is unclear. Looked up from germline, CDR1 is MNHEY and CDR2 is SMNVEV (reference sequence). With 3 bases removed from V and 5 bases from J, the gap between germline ends came to 10 bases. This CDR3 spans 13 amino acids.

The chain uses TRBV7-8 and TRBJ2-7; 10 positions match TRBD1. With V trimmed by 1 base and J by 5 bases, 11 bases remained unmatched. The CDR3 runs 17 residues. Germline CDR1 reads SGHVS; CDR2 reads FQNEAQ. CDR3 bases: TGTGCCAGCAGCTTAGTTAAAACCCTGGGACAGGGGAACGAGCAGTACTTC. It specifies CASSLVKTLGQGNEQYF.

The genes are TRBV5-6 and TRBJ1-2; TRBD1 matches 7 bases. CDR3 length equals 14 residues. Germline V gene lookup returns CDR1 SGHDT and CDR2 YYEEEE. V gave up 4 bases and J gave up 4 bases; unmatched junction bases: 7. The CDR3 protein is CASSTDRVGYGYTF. Here the CDR3 DNA reads TGTGCCAGCAGCACCGACAGGGTGGGCTATGGCTACACCTTC. Supplemented by reference TRBV5-6 and TRBJ1-2, the full variable domain reads DAGVTQSPTHLIKTRGQQVTLRCSPKSGHDTVSWYQQALGQGPQFIFQYYEEEERQRGNFPDRFSGHQFPNYSSELNVNALLLGDSALYLCASSTDRVGYGYTFGSGTRLTVV.

The rearrangement uses TRBV11-3 and TRBJ2-1, with 7 bases fitting TRBD2. The germline gives CDR1 SGHNT, CDR2 YENEEA. The CDR3 totals 14 residues. Trimming at V came to 3 bases and at J to 6 bases, leaving 5 bases not matched to a gene. CDR3 loop: CASSFGGSSNEQFF. The CDR3 region has the DNA TGTGCCAGCAGCTTCGGCGGGAGTAGCAATGAGCAGTTCTTC.

This rearrangement joins TRBV27 to TRBJ2-6; D possibly corresponds to TRBD2 (6 bases). CDR1 and CDR2 from the germline V gene are MNHEY and SMNVEV (reference sequence). Trimming shortened V by 1 base and J by 0 bases, and 7 bases separated the two germline ends. CDR3 length: 16 residues. As DNA, the CDR3 is TGTGCCAGCAGTTTATGGAGGGGCTCTGGGGCCAACGTCCTGACTTTC. It specifies CASSLWRGSGANVLTF.

This chain connects TRBV29-1 to TRBJ1-4; 9 bases fit TRBD1. The germline V gene has CDR1 SQVTM and CDR2 ANQGSEA. V lost 6 bases and J lost 1; bases outside the gene matches: 3. The CDR3 totals 14 residues. This CDR3 reads CSVRQGGTNEKLFF. The CDR3 DNA sequence: TGCAGCGTCAGACAGGGGGGAACTAATGAAAAACTGTTTTTT.

CDR3 sequence: CASSLSYAASGLDNEQFF. DNA for the CDR3: TGTGCCAGCAGTTTATCGTACGCGGCTAGCGGGCTGGACAATGAGCAGTTCTTC. The rearrangement joins TRBV27 to TRBJ2-1; TRBD2 matches 8 bases. The germline gives CDR1 MNHEY, CDR2 SMNVEV (reference sequence). The CDR3 consists of 18 residues. The J segment lost 5 bases and the V segment lost 0 bases, leaving 12 bases of the junction unmatched.

This clone was found once. J is TRBJ2-1 and V is TRBV3-1 (or the pseudogene TRBV3-2); TRBD2 matches 9 bases. The germline CDR1 and CDR2 sequences are LGHDT and YNNKEL (reference sequence). This CDR3 comprises 15 residues. V dropped 1 base and J dropped 9; count of bases not matched to a gene: 7. The CDR3 loop is CASSQVAGAIPEQFF. CDR3 bases: TGTGCCAGCAGCCAAGTAGCGGGAGCTATTCCTGAGCAGTTCTTC.

The chain recombines TRBV2 with TRBJ1-2; maybe TRBD1 (5 bases). Germline values: CDR1 SNHLY, CDR2 FYNNEI. This CDR3 comprises 13 residues. The V gene lost 4 bases and the J gene lost 12 bases, with 18 bases spanning the gap. CDR3 sequence: CASSVAQGQGDTF. CDR3 bases: TGTGCCAGCAGTGTGGCGCAGGGTCAAGGGGACACCTTC. Looking up the rest from reference TRBV2 and TRBJ1-2 gives the full variable domain: EPEVTQTPSHQVTQMGQEVILRCVPISNHLYFYWYRQILGQKVEFLVSFYNNEISEKSEIFDDQFSVERPDGSNFTLKIRSTKLEDSAMYFCASSVAQGQGDTFGSGTRLTVV.

V and J are TRBV28 and TRBJ1-3; no clear D gene. Trimming took off 5 bases at V and 8 bases at J, with 10 bases between the two ends. The V gene's germline CDR1 is MDHEN and CDR2 SYDVKM. The CDR3 has 12 amino acids. In DNA form, the CDR3 reads TGTGCCAGCAGTAGCGAGCCTGACACCATATATTTT. Translated, it gives CASSSEPDTIYF.

This rearrangement joins TRBV3-1 (or the pseudogene TRBV3-2) to TRBJ2-7; TRBD2 matches 11 bases. This CDR3 spans 17 amino acids. The J segment lost 5 bases and the V segment lost 1 base, leaving 10 bases of the junction unmatched. Germline V gene lookup returns CDR1 LGHDT and CDR2 YNNKEL (reference sequence). The CDR3: CASSQGHSGRVGHEQYF. DNA of the CDR3: TGTGCCAGCAGCCAAGGGCATAGCGGGAGGGTGGGCCACGAGCAGTACTTC.

The gene calls are TRBV15 and TRBJ2-7; the D is unclear. Trimming left V 3 bases short and J 6 bases short, with 12 bases between. Germline lookup yields CDR1 LNHNV and CDR2 YYDKDF (reference sequence). The CDR3 sequence is 13 residues long. Written as DNA, the CDR3 is TGTGCCACCAGCAGGGTCAAAGGCGGCGAGCAGTACTTC. This gives the protein CATSRVKGGEQYF.